Listed here are 15 T cell receptor beta chains from one sample, sequenced in a study of patients and donors after allogeneic stem cell transplantation (TCRdb year 2020). Library creation used RT-PCR. Sequenced using a NextSeq 550. In-frame beta chains were kept once TCRdb had trimmed the public reads at Q25 with fastp and called clones with MiXCR. Rows matching on CDR3 protein sequence are summarized as one entry with the most common DNA and genes. This sample is represented by about 25,000 distinct CDR3 sequences; roughly 8% of them were singletons. The ten largest clones capture 45% to 60% of the sample. The sequencing input was blood, either unsorted or a sorted T cell fraction (not recorded which). The origin of the receptors is a human donor who was either an allogeneic HSCT recipient or a stem cell or donor lymphocyte infusion donor (not recorded which). It is not recorded whose cells these are; they may come from a transplant donor.

In its sample, this clonotype was seen many times. The chain carries TRBV7-9 and TRBJ2-7; D call uncertain. V gave up 3 bases and J gave up 0 bases, with 9 bases separating them. Germline V gene sequence: CDR1 SEHNR, CDR2 FQNEAQ (reference sequence). This CDR3 has 14 residues. Here the CDR3 reads CASSFLPRSYEQYF. The CDR3 bases are TGTGCCAGCAGCTTCCTCCCACGCTCCTACGAGCAGTACTTC.

This clonotype was seen repeatedly, ten times or more. This rearrangement joins TRBV5-4 to TRBJ2-5, with TRBD2 matching 8 bases. Germline V gives CDR1 SGHNT, CDR2 YYREEE (reference sequence). This CDR3 spans 14 amino acids. V lost 4 bases, J lost 3 bases, and 5 bases stayed unmatched. The CDR3 bases are TGTGCCAGCAGCCGGGGGGGATCCAAAGAGACCCAGTACTTC. It translates to CASSRGGSKETQYF.

V usage is TRBV4-1 and J usage is TRBJ2-7; D unclear. Germline values: CDR1 MGHRA, CDR2 YSYEKL. The CDR3 runs 15 residues. With 1 base removed from V and 1 base from J, the gap between germline ends came to 11 bases. The CDR3 sequence: CASSQAQTSSYEQYF. The CDR3 DNA is TGCGCCAGCAGCCAAGCCCAGACCTCATCCTACGAGCAGTACTTC.

The rearrangement joins TRBV7-9 to TRBJ1-5; D is unclear. Deletions cut 2 bases from V and 5 bases from J, with 10 bases between. The CDR3 is 14 residues long. Germline CDR1 is SEHNR and CDR2 is FQNEAQ (reference sequence). The CDR3 sequence: CASSLNMGDQPQHF. In DNA form, the CDR3 reads TGTGCCAGCAGCTTAAACATGGGTGATCAGCCCCAGCATTTT. Full variable domain (outside the CDR3, taken from reference TRBV7-9 and TRBJ1-5): DTGVSQNPRHKITKRGQNVTFRCDPISEHNRLYWYRQTLGQGPEFLTYFQNEAQLEKSRLLSDRFSAERPKGSFSTLEIQRTEQGDSAMYLCASSLNMGDQPQHFGDGTRLSIL.

This clonotype has at least ten counts. J is TRBJ1-3 and V is TRBV3-1; D is unresolved. This CDR3 contains 13 residues. V was trimmed by 1 base and J by 7 bases, leaving 8 bases between them. The germline V gene encodes CDR1 LGHDT and CDR2 YNNKEL (reference sequence). CDR3 in DNA: TGTGCCAGCAGCCAAGGGGGTTTGAACACCATATATTTT. Its translation: CASSQGGLNTIYF.

Turning to this clonotype: One end of the junction is discordant with germline, which a read error may explain. The V call is TRBV2, the J call TRBJ2-2; 10 bases fit TRBD1. Germline CDR1 SNHLY, CDR2 FYNNEI. The CDR3 is 15 residues long. CDR3 loop: CASKEGQGNTWELFF. In nucleotides, the CDR3 is TGTGCCAGCAAGGAGGGACAGGGGAACACCTGGGAGCTGTTTTTT. The variable domain in full, completed from reference TRBV2 and TRBJ2-2, reads EPEVTQTPSHQVTQMGQEVILRCVPISNHLYFYWYRQILGQKVEFLVSFYNNEISEKSEIFDDQFSVERPDGSNFTLKIRSTKLEDSAMYFCASKEGQGNTWELFFGEGSRLTVL.

This clonotype was counted many times. The chain couples TRBV20-1 to TRBJ2-1, with TRBD2 matching 8 bases. With 5 bases clipped from V and 2 bases from J, the junction kept 2 bases outside the gene matches. The CDR3 loop spans 13 amino acids. Germline-derived CDR1 and CDR2 are DFQATT and SNEGSKA (reference sequence). CDR3 loop: CSASGLAYNEQFF. The CDR3 nucleotides are TGCAGTGCTTCGGGACTAGCCTACAATGAGCAGTTCTTC.

In this sample, this clonotype turned up many times. This sequence joins TRBV6-2 or TRBV6-3 and TRBJ2-5; 11 nucleotides align to TRBD2. Unmatched junction bases numbered 11, after V lost 5 bases and J lost 6 bases. There are 16 residues in the CDR3. CDR1 is MNHEY and CDR2 is SVGEGT in the germline V gene. The CDR3 DNA reads TGTGCCAGCAGTCCGCGCCTAGCGGGGGGCGTAAAGACCCAGTACTTC. Translation gives CASSPRLAGGVKTQYF.

This clonotype was seen ten or more times. The chain combines TRBV5-1 with TRBJ2-3; D is uncertain. CDR1 is SGHRS and CDR2 is YFSETQ in the germline V gene. V lost 0 bases to trimming and J lost 0 bases, with 8 bases between them. This CDR3 has 15 residues. CDR3 sequence (DNA): TGCGCCAGCAGCTTGGTGGGGTCTAGCACAGATACGCAGTATTTT. Its protein product is CASSLVGSSTDTQYF.

This clonotype was seen more than once but under ten times. The rearrangement joins TRBV7-2 to TRBJ1-5, with a possible D match to TRBD1 (5 bases). V lost 5 bases, J lost 7 bases, and 18 bases lay in between. The CDR3 loop spans 15 amino acids. Germline lookup yields CDR1 SGHTA and CDR2 FQGNSA. The CDR3 DNA sequence: TGTGCCAGCAGCCCCAATGGGGGTCTTAGGCAGCCCCAGCATTTT. Its protein product is CASSPNGGLRQPQHF.

This chain links TRBV24-1 with TRBJ1-2; the D is unclear. Trimming removed 3 bases at V and 5 bases at J, with 12 bases between. The germline gives CDR1 KGHDR, CDR2 SFDVKD. The CDR3 is 14 residues long. The CDR3 reads CATSDPRDTYGYTF. DNA for the CDR3: TGTGCCACCAGTGATCCTAGGGATACTTATGGCTACACCTTC.

This clonotype has a count of ten or more. This chain connects TRBV20-1 to TRBJ1-5; D is possibly TRBD1 (5 bases). The ends were cut back, 5 bases at V and 4 bases at J, with 12 bases in the middle. The CDR3 is 13 residues long. Germline V CDR1 and CDR2: DFQATT, SNEGSKA (reference sequence). The CDR3 bases are TGCAGTGCTGGAACAGGTCCAAATCAGCCCCAGCATTTT. Its protein is CSAGTGPNQPQHF.

The chain couples TRBV7-8 to TRBJ2-2; perhaps TRBD2 as D (6 bases). The germline V gene encodes CDR1 SGHVS and CDR2 FQNEAQ. The CDR3 length is 15 residues. V lost 1 base to trimming and J lost 5 bases, with 11 bases between them. The DNA of the CDR3 is TGTGCCAGCAGCTTAGTTCCGGGAGTTACCGGGGAGCTGTTTTTT. This gives the protein CASSLVPGVTGELFF.

This clonotype was seen a few times. The chain has TRBV5-6 and TRBJ1-1, with D hard to call. CDR3 length: 14 amino acids. Trimming took off 3 bases at V and 7 bases at J, with 16 bases between the two ends. CDR1 and CDR2 (germline): SGHDT, YYEEEE. This CDR3 reads CASSSGRRYFEAFF. CDR3 in DNA: TGTGCCAGCAGCTCAGGACGGAGGTATTTTGAAGCTTTCTTT.

By sample share, this clonotype is medium-sized (0.01 to 0.1%). The chain employs TRBV7-8 and TRBJ2-5, with 9 bases aligning to TRBD2. V lost 5 bases to trimming and J lost 2 bases; unmatched junction nucleotides: 3. Germline assignment: CDR1 SGHVS and CDR2 FQNEAQ. This CDR3 has 14 residues. As DNA, the CDR3 is TGTGCCAGCAGCAAAGCGGGGGGTCAAGAGACCCAGTACTTC. Amino acids: CASSKAGGQETQYF.